The 18 T cell receptor beta chains presented below share a single source sample, sequenced in a study of metastatic and nonmetastatic thyroid tumors. MiXCR reprocessed the PCR reads for TCRdb. This table holds about 40,000 clones, about an eighth found once. Not a single patient had been given any form of treatment at any point before undergoing thyroid surgery. The sample taken for sequencing was blood. Receptors were obtained from a female donor with papillary thyroid cancer or a benign thyroid nodule (not recorded which). Some clones in this sample may be carry-over from other donors' samples.

This clone was recorded at least ten times. This chain uses TRBV14 with TRBJ1-1, with D maybe TRBD1 (5 bases). This CDR3 has 18 residues. Germline V CDR1 and CDR2: SGHDN, FVKESK. V was shortened by 4 bases and J by 6 bases, with 27 bases between the two germline ends. CDR3 in DNA: TGTGCCAGCAGCCCTCAAGGTTTCTCTGTTGGCAGGGTGTCTGAAGCTTTCTTT. It translates to CASSPQGFSVGRVSEAFF.

The chain couples TRBV6-1 to TRBJ2-7; D is undetermined. V dropped 8 bases and J dropped 2 bases, with 19 bases sitting between them. The CDR3 loop spans 15 amino acids. Germline values: CDR1 MNHNS, CDR2 SASEGT. CDR3 bases: TGTGCCAGCCCCATAAAAGCTGGAGACGCCTACGAGCAGTACTTC. The encoded protein is CASPIKAGDAYEQYF.

Worth noting for this clone: A much bigger clone sits one base away, suggesting this may be a read error. J is TRBJ1-5 and V is TRBV18, with TRBD1 identical over 7 bases. Trimming removed 0 bases from V and 11 bases from J; junction bases left unmatched: 13. CDR1 is KGHSH and CDR2 is LQKENI in the germline V gene. The CDR3 is 16 amino acids. The CDR3 DNA follows: TGTGCCAGCTCACCACCAGAGACAGGGTTGGGCCAGTCCCAGCATTTT. This translates into CASSPPETGLGQSQHF.

This chain joins TRBV5-1 and TRBJ2-3; no reliable D call. The CDR3 sequence is 13 residues long. V lost 2 bases and J lost 4, with 8 bases in between. The germline V gene encodes CDR1 SGHRS and CDR2 YFSETQ. CDR3 loop: CASSFGVADTQYF. Written as DNA, the CDR3 is TGCGCCAGCAGCTTTGGCGTGGCAGATACGCAGTATTTT. The complete variable domain, with remaining parts taken from reference TRBV5-1 and TRBJ2-3, reads KAGVTQTPRYLIKTRGQQVTLSCSPISGHRSVSWYQQTPGQGLQFLFEYFSETQRNKGNFPGRFSGRQFSNSRSEMNVSTLELGDSALYLCASSFGVADTQYFGPGTRLTVL.

In its sample, this clone was seen many times. The chain carries TRBV15 and TRBJ2-7; D is ambiguous. The germline V gene has CDR1 LNHNV and CDR2 YYDKDF (reference sequence). The V end was cut by 0 bases, the J end by 6 bases, with 9 bases between. This CDR3 has 13 amino acids. In DNA form, the CDR3 reads TGTGCCACCAGCAGAGATGGTCCGGCCGAGCAGTACTTC. Translation: CATSRDGPAEQYF.

This clone has ten or more counts. The chain carries TRBV3-1 and TRBJ2-3; unclear D gene. Germline CDR1 and CDR2: LGHDT and YNNKEL (reference sequence). The CDR3 is made up of 14 amino acids. The ends were cut back, 6 bases at V and 2 bases at J, with 12 bases in the middle. The CDR3, as DNA: TGTGCCAGCAGGCAGGAAGGGCACACAGATACGCAGTATTTT. Protein sequence: CASRQEGHTDTQYF.

This chain joins TRBV28 and TRBJ1-2, with 9 bases identical to TRBD1. Trimming took 2 bases from V and 11 from J; bases not matched to a gene: 12. The CDR3 totals 15 residues. Germline V CDR1 and CDR2: MDHEN, SYDVKM. The CDR3 here is CASSLPGGQGVWYTF. The CDR3 nucleotides are TGTGCCAGCAGTTTACCCGGGGGACAGGGTGTTTGGTACACCTTC.

At least ten counts were recorded for this clone. J is TRBJ2-1 and V is TRBV7-2; the D gene is possibly TRBD2 (5 bases). V lost 7 bases to trimming and J lost 8 bases, with 21 bases between them. This CDR3 has 15 residues. CDR1 is SGHTA, CDR2 FQGNSA, per germline. This chain's CDR3 is CASTEGWPPADEQFF. In nucleotides, the CDR3 is TGTGCCAGCACTGAGGGATGGCCGCCAGCGGATGAGCAGTTCTTC.

This clone was seen many times. The chain carries TRBV10-3 and TRBJ2-7; the D gene is possibly TRBD1 (5 bases). From germline, CDR1 is ENHRY and CDR2 SYGVKD. The CDR3 runs 14 residues. V shed 2 bases and J shed 0 bases, with 8 bases lying between them. CDR3 loop: CAISERGDSYEQYF. CDR3 nucleotide sequence: TGTGCCATCAGTGAGAGGGGTGACTCCTACGAGCAGTACTTC.

This clone was counted many times. The germline gene is not matched at one end of the junction; a read error may be the cause. Other nucleotide sequences in the sample specify the same CDR3. The V call is TRBV12-3 or TRBV12-4, the J call TRBJ1-2, with D hard to call. The CDR3 contains 15 residues. CDR3 protein: CASSFLSEYNYGYTF. CDR3 nucleotides: TGTGCCAGCAGTTTTCTATCCGAATATAACTATGGCTATACCTTC.

The CDR3 sequence: CASIHGRGMNTEAFF. Written as DNA, the CDR3 is TGTGCCAGCATCCATGGGCGGGGGATGAACACTGAAGCTTTCTTT. The chain has TRBV7-9 and TRBJ1-1; tentatively, D is TRBD1 (5 bases). The V end lost 7 bases, the J end lost 0 bases, and 15 bases lay between the germline ends. This CDR3 region has 15 residues. Germline-derived CDR1 and CDR2 are SEHNR and FQNEAQ (reference sequence).

This clone was counted many times. The V call is TRBV29-1, the J call TRBJ2-2; tentative D call: TRBD2 (6 bases). Germline-derived CDR1 and CDR2 are SQVTM and ANQGSEA. The CDR3 sequence is 13 residues long. V lost 7 bases, J lost 8 bases, and 17 bases lay in between. CDR3 nucleotides: TGCAGCGCCGGGGGAAGCGTCGGGGGGGAGCTGTTTTTT. Its translation is CSAGGSVGGELFF.

V gene TRBV7-8 combines with J gene TRBJ2-3; D is ambiguous. This CDR3 spans 15 amino acids. The germline V gene has CDR1 SGHVS and CDR2 FQNEAQ. V was pared by 4 bases and J by 3 bases, with 14 bases between. This chain's CDR3 is CASSSPGDFTDTQYF. In nucleotides, the CDR3 is TGTGCCAGCAGCTCTCCAGGTGATTTTACAGATACGCAGTATTTT.

This clone was seen repeatedly, ten times or more. The junction differs from germline at one of its ends, possibly a read error. Additional DNA sequences in this sample encode the identical CDR3. The chain carries TRBV20-1 and TRBJ1-2; TRBD1 agrees at 11 bases. The germline CDR1 and CDR2 sequences are DFQATT and SNEGSKA (reference sequence). This CDR3 is 15 amino acids long. In nucleotides, the CDR3 is TGTAGTGCTAGAGACCAGGACAGGGGGCGAAGTGGCTACACCTTC. It is translated as CSARDQDRGRSGYTF.

This clone was seen repeatedly, ten times or more. The V and J genes are TRBV20-1 and TRBJ1-2; 8 nucleotides line up with TRBD1. CDR1 and CDR2 from the germline V gene are DFQATT and SNEGSKA (reference sequence). J lost 4 bases, V lost 0 bases, and 10 bases had no gene match. The length of the CDR3 is 16 residues. DNA of the CDR3: TGCAGTGCTAGAGATGTTACAGGGGGTAGTAGCTATGGCTACACCTTC. Its protein product is CSARDVTGGSSYGYTF.

Worth noting for this clone: The junction and the germline gene differ at one end; a read error may be behind it. The V gene is TRBV5-1, the J gene TRBJ1-2, with D perhaps matching TRBD1 (5 bases). The germline CDR1 and CDR2 sequences are SGHRS and YFSETQ. This CDR3 is 14 amino acids long. The DNA of the CDR3 is TGTGCCAGCAGCTTGGAGGCAGGGAAGGTCGGCTACACCTTC. The encoded protein is CASSLEAGKVGYTF.

This clone has a handful of counts. The J gene is TRBJ1-2, the V gene TRBV5-6, with a possible D match to TRBD1 (5 bases). V was cut by 4 bases and J by 10 bases, with 17 bases left in between. The germline CDR1 and CDR2 sequences are SGHDT and YYEEEE. CDR3 size: 13 residues. The CDR3 region is CASSPPGRVHYTF. The DNA of the CDR3 is TGTGCCAGCAGCCCGCCCGGCAGGGTACACTACACCTTC.

Ten or more counts support this clone. Other DNA sequences from this sample encode an identical CDR3 as well. V and J are TRBV11-2 and TRBJ1-2; D remains ambiguous. The CDR3 covers 15 residues. The V gene lost 0 bases and the J gene lost 0 bases, with 8 bases spanning the gap. Germline CDR1 and CDR2: SGHAT and FQNNGV. CDR3 amino acids: CASSLDRGANYGYTF. CDR3 DNA: TGTGCCAGCAGCTTAGATCGTGGGGCTAACTATGGCTACACCTTC. The complete variable domain, with remaining parts taken from reference TRBV11-2 and TRBJ1-2, reads EAGVAQSPRYKIIEKRQSVAFWCNPISGHATLYWYQQILGQGPKLLIQFQNNGVVDDSQLPKDRFSAERLKGVDSTLKIQPAKLEDSAVYLCASSLDRGANYGYTFGSGTRLTVV.